This TCR beta chain came from a study of spatial heterogeneity in lung cancer. Overall study: Alpha-chain sequences were consistently detected in smaller numbers than beta-chain sequences.

Time point of the sample: sample taken at primary tumor resection. Samples were donated by 72 untreated early-stage non-small cell lung cancer patients. Whole RNA came from tumor, nontumor lung or frozen PBMC and was sequenced without being sorted. Carried by each TCR cDNA molecule was a unique molecular identifier. TCRdb re-called the 5' RACE reads through MiXCR, storing one row per CDR3 protein. The sample includes about 44,000 distinct CDR3 sequences, roughly 13% of them seen just once. This clonotype occurred a few times. This CDR3 comprises 14 residues. The V end was cut by 4 bases, the J end by 1 base, with 10 bases between. The germline gives CDR1 SGHRS, CDR2 YFSETQ.

The TCR sequence derives from a male donor with early-stage non-small cell lung cancer. The chain links TRBV5-1 to TRBJ2-3, with D perhaps matching TRBD2 (6 bases). The source was PBMCs, collected at surgery. CDR3 coding DNA: TGCGCCAGCAGCGACTCTAGCGGCACAGATACGCAGTATTTT. It translates to CASSDSSGTDTQYF.